These 27 T cell receptor beta chains originate from one sample sequenced in a study of T-cell reconstitution after alpha-beta-depleted transplantation in children. Preparation of the TCRbeta library involved a method that used unique molecular identifiers. TCRdb re-derived calls from the PCR reads in MiXCR, one entry per CDR3 protein. The table has approximately 400,000 distinct CDR3 sequences, approximately 10% seen once. Sequencing used PBMCs from the stem cell graft donor, obtained from the stem cell graft. These receptors originate from a human donor who donated a stem cell graft to a child with acute myeloid leukemia.

This clonotype was seen ten or more times. The rearrangement links TRBV10-3 to TRBJ2-7; 7 bases align to TRBD2. Germline CDR1 ENHRY, CDR2 SYGVKD. V lost 6 bases and J lost 2; bases outside the gene matches: 4. The CDR3 runs to 13 residues. CDR3 amino acids: CAIRVGGTYEQYF. The CDR3 coding sequence is TGTGCCATCAGGGTGGGGGGGACCTACGAGCAGTACTTC.

This clonotype has just one count. The chain combines TRBV29-1 with TRBJ1-2, with a possible D match to TRBD1 (6 bases). The CDR3 has 12 residues. CDR1 is SQVTM and CDR2 is ANQGSEA in the germline V gene. V dropped 6 bases and J dropped 4 bases, with 12 bases sitting between them. The CDR3 sequence: CSVTPGAYGYTF. DNA of the CDR3: TGCAGCGTAACTCCAGGGGCCTATGGCTACACCTTC. The full variable domain, with the rest looked up from reference TRBV29-1 and TRBJ1-2, is SAVISQKPSRDICQRGTSLTIQCQVDSQVTMMFWYRQQPGQSLTLIATANQGSEATYESGFVIDKFPISRPNLTFSTLTVSNMSPEDSSIYLCSVTPGAYGYTFGSGTRLTVV.

The genes are TRBV6-2 or TRBV6-3 and TRBJ2-2; D not certain. The V gene lost 5 bases and the J gene lost 1 base, with 5 bases spanning the gap. Per the germline V gene, CDR1 is MNHEY and CDR2 is SVGEGT. The CDR3 spans 13 residues. The CDR3 is CASSPGNTGELFF. CDR3 sequence (DNA): TGTGCCAGCAGTCCAGGGAACACCGGGGAGCTGTTTTTT.

The rearrangement joins TRBV12-3 or TRBV12-4 to TRBJ1-5; TRBD1 aligns across 8 bases. The ends lost 10 bases at V and 8 bases at J; junction bases unmatched: 13. The CDR3 runs to 14 residues. This CDR3 is CATQGARLREPQHF. In nucleotides, the CDR3 is TGTGCCACCCAGGGGGCTCGGCTGAGAGAGCCCCAGCATTTT.

In this sample, this clonotype turned up many times. The CDR3 spells CASSLGPSYNEQFF. The CDR3 region has the DNA TGCGCCAGCAGCTTGGGACCGTCCTACAATGAGCAGTTCTTC. The rearrangement uses TRBV5-1 and TRBJ2-1; no clear D. The CDR3 extends over 14 amino acids. From germline, CDR1 is SGHRS and CDR2 YFSETQ. V was cut by 0 bases and J by 1 base, with 5 bases left in between.

A few counts support this clonotype. V gene TRBV21-1 combines with J gene TRBJ2-7. TRBV21-1 is classified as a pseudogene. This CDR3 region has 16 residues. The CDR3 loop is CASSKEHPELSYEQYV. The CDR3 nucleotides are TGTGCCAGCAGCAAAGAACACCCCGAACTCTCCTACGAGCAGTACGTC.

This clonotype was detected a few times. The V call is TRBV20-1, the J call TRBJ1-1, with a tentative D call TRBD1 (6 bases). CDR3 length: 16 amino acids. V lost 3 bases to trimming and J lost 3 bases, with 20 bases between them. Per germline, CDR1 DFQATT and CDR2 SNEGSKA (reference sequence). CDR3 sequence reads: CSARGASAEKDTEAFF. CDR3 sequence (DNA): TGCAGTGCTAGGGGGGCGTCGGCGGAAAAGGACACTGAAGCTTTCTTT.

The rearrangement links TRBV5-1 to TRBJ2-2; possible D gene TRBD1, 6 bases. The CDR3 has 13 residues. CDR1 is SGHRS, CDR2 YFSETQ, per germline. Trimming removed 5 bases from V and 6 bases from J, with 11 bases in between. Here the CDR3 reads CASRAGEAGELFF. The CDR3, as DNA: TGCGCCAGCAGGGCAGGGGAAGCCGGGGAGCTGTTTTTT.

J is TRBJ2-5 and V is TRBV24-1; TRBD1 or TRBD2 may be the D gene (6 bases each). The CDR3 spans 15 residues. Looked up from germline, CDR1 is KGHDR and CDR2 is SFDVKD. Deletions cut 3 bases from V and 5 bases from J, with 15 bases between. The CDR3 DNA sequence: TGTGCCACCAGTGATCAACAGGGAGGTGGGGAGACCCAGTACTTC. It codes for CATSDQQGGGETQYF.

In its sample, this clonotype was seen a few times. The chain employs TRBV29-1 and TRBJ2-1, with 8 positions matching TRBD1. Germline-derived CDR1 and CDR2 are SQVTM and ANQGSEA. This CDR3 has 16 amino acids. Unmatched junction bases numbered 14, after V lost 7 bases and J lost 3 bases. The CDR3 here is CSAPQGQGIYYNEQFF. DNA for the CDR3: TGCAGCGCTCCTCAAGGACAGGGAATCTACTACAATGAGCAGTTCTTC.

This clonotype was counted ten times or more. The chain employs TRBV12-3 or TRBV12-4 and TRBJ2-1; 9 bases line up with TRBD1. The V and J ends lost 5 bases and 7 bases, in that order; junction bases with no gene match: 9. The CDR3 contains 15 residues. The CDR3 here is CASSPGGQGGNEQFF. For the CDR3, the DNA is TGTGCCAGCAGTCCGGGGGGACAGGGAGGGAATGAGCAGTTCTTC.

This clonotype was observed a few times. The V and J genes are TRBV19 and TRBJ2-2; 7 bases agree with TRBD1. The V gene end was trimmed by 6 bases and the J gene end by 0 bases; junction bases not matched to a gene: 4. This CDR3 is built from 15 residues. Germline CDR1 LNHDA, CDR2 SQIVND (reference sequence). The CDR3 DNA follows: TGTGCCAGTAGGGAAGGGGGCGCGAACACCGGGGAGCTGTTTTTT. It is translated as CASREGGANTGELFF.

J is TRBJ2-3 and V is TRBV12-3 or TRBV12-4, with 8 bases matching TRBD1. The trim removed 4 bases at V and 2 bases at J, leaving 11 bases unmatched. The CDR3 is made up of 17 amino acids. CDR3 in amino acids: CASSSIFGQGATDTQYF. The DNA of the CDR3 is TGTGCCAGCAGTTCTATTTTTGGGCAGGGGGCCACAGATACGCAGTATTTT.

This clonotype came up a few times. The gene calls are TRBV10-3 and TRBJ2-7; D tentatively fits TRBD1 or TRBD2 (5 bases each). There are 16 residues in the CDR3. Trimming cost V 0 bases and J 4 bases, with 16 bases left between them. The V gene's germline CDR1 is ENHRY and CDR2 SYGVKD. CDR3 coding DNA: TGTGCCATCAGTGAGTCAATAGGGACGGGTGGGTACGAGCAGTACTTC. This codes for CAISESIGTGGYEQYF.

This clonotype came up a few times. The chain has TRBV7-9 and TRBJ2-5; 7 bases agree with TRBD1. This CDR3 is built from 15 residues. The trim removed 4 bases at V and 0 bases at J, leaving 5 bases unmatched. From germline, CDR1 is SEHNR and CDR2 FQNEAQ (reference sequence). CDR3 sequence: CASSWLGTDQETQYF. CDR3 in DNA: TGTGCCAGCAGCTGGCTCGGGACAGACCAAGAGACCCAGTACTTC. Full variable domain (rest looked up from reference TRBV7-9 and TRBJ2-5): DTGVSQNPRHKITKRGQNVTFRCDPISEHNRLYWYRQTLGQGPEFLTYFQNEAQLEKSRLLSDRFSAERPKGSFSTLEIQRTEQGDSAMYLCASSWLGTDQETQYFGPGTRLLVL.

The chain employs TRBV11-2 and TRBJ1-1, with TRBD1 as a possible D gene (6 bases). The CDR3 extends over 19 amino acids. Looked up from germline, CDR1 is SGHAT and CDR2 is FQNNGV. Trimming stripped 2 bases from V and 0 bases from J, with 22 bases between. The chain's CDR3 is CASSLYIFGQQGMNTEAFF. The CDR3 DNA is TGTGCCAGCAGCTTATATATTTTCGGGCAACAGGGAATGAACACTGAAGCTTTCTTT.

The chain is built from TRBV11-2 and TRBJ2-3, with D possibly being TRBD2 (6 bases). Per germline, CDR1 SGHAT and CDR2 FQNNGV. CDR3 length equals 17 residues. V was pared by 5 bases and J by 0 bases, with 18 bases between. CDR3 nucleotides: TGTGCCAGCAGCATTGGGACTTTCTCACCCAGCACAGATACGCAGTATTTT. Translating it yields CASSIGTFSPSTDTQYF. Complete variable domain (other parts from reference TRBV11-2 and TRBJ2-3): EAGVAQSPRYKIIEKRQSVAFWCNPISGHATLYWYQQILGQGPKLLIQFQNNGVVDDSQLPKDRFSAERLKGVDSTLKIQPAKLEDSAVYLCASSIGTFSPSTDTQYFGPGTRLTVL.

This clonotype was recorded at least ten times. This chain links TRBV15 with TRBJ2-5; TRBD2 might be the D (5 bases). V lost 0 bases to trimming and J lost 3 bases, with 8 bases between them. CDR3 size: 14 residues. Per the germline V gene, CDR1 is LNHNV and CDR2 is YYDKDF (reference sequence). The CDR3 DNA reads as TGTGCCACCAGCAGAGATCGGGGTGAAGAGACCCAGTACTTC. This sequence encodes CATSRDRGEETQYF.

There are many counts of this clonotype. The chain carries TRBV9 and TRBJ2-7, with D perhaps TRBD2 (6 bases). CDR1 is SGDLS and CDR2 is YYNGEE in the germline V gene. Trimming left V 7 bases short and J 0 bases short, with 8 bases between. The CDR3 length is 12 residues. DNA for the CDR3: TGTGCCAGCGGGAGGAGCTCCTACGAGCAGTACTTC. This encodes CASGRSSYEQYF.

This clonotype was recorded many times. This chain links TRBV29-1 with TRBJ2-2, with TRBD1 identical over 7 bases. The CDR3 runs to 15 residues. V lost 0 bases and J lost 1; bases outside the gene matches: 2. Germline assignment: CDR1 SQVTM and CDR2 ANQGSEA. The CDR3 loop is CSVEDWTGNTGELFF. As DNA, the CDR3 is TGCAGCGTTGAAGATTGGACAGGGAACACCGGGGAGCTGTTTTTT.

A few counts support this clonotype. The V and J genes are TRBV2 and TRBJ2-3; D tentatively reads TRBD1 or TRBD2 (5 bases each). V was clipped by 3 bases and J by 6 bases, with 19 bases between them. The CDR3 totals 16 residues. The germline gives CDR1 SNHLY, CDR2 FYNNEI. This chain's CDR3 is CASSDTGTGKWDTQYF. The CDR3, as DNA: TGTGCCAGCAGTGATACCGGGACGGGAAAATGGGATACGCAGTATTTT.

The CDR3 protein is CASSLLANLDTQYF. As DNA, the CDR3 is TGTGCCAGCAGTCTGCTAGCTAACTTAGATACGCAGTATTTT. The rearrangement links TRBV7-9 to TRBJ2-3, with a weak D call TRBD2 (5 bases). CDR1 SEHNR and CDR2 FQNEAQ come from the germline V gene (reference sequence). The CDR3 spans 14 residues. V was trimmed by 6 bases and J by 5 bases, leaving 15 bases between them.

The CDR3 DNA reads as TGCAGTGCTAGTGAGGGAGGGAATGAGCAGTTCTTC. This translates into CSASEGGNEQFF. The chain couples TRBV20-1 to TRBJ2-1; TRBD2 matches at 7 bases. The CDR3 runs to 12 residues. Looked up from germline, CDR1 is DFQATT and CDR2 is SNEGSKA (reference sequence). The ends lost 3 bases at V and 7 bases at J; junction bases unmatched: 3.

This clonotype was picked up a small number of times. This sequence joins TRBV30 and TRBJ1-3; no clear D gene. CDR1 is GTSNPN and CDR2 is SVGIG in the germline V gene (reference sequence). Trimming removed 1 base from V and 16 bases from J, with 11 bases in between. CDR3 length: 10 residues. This CDR3 reads CAWSEGELYF. As DNA, the CDR3 is TGTGCCTGGAGTGAGGGAGAGCTTTATTTT.

The chain couples TRBV15 to TRBJ2-5; TRBD2 matches at 8 bases. Trimming removed 4 bases from V and 5 bases from J; junction bases left unmatched: 3. The germline CDR1 and CDR2 sequences are LNHNV and YYDKDF (reference sequence). This CDR3 spans 13 amino acids. The CDR3 protein is CATSNGTRETQYF. The DNA for the CDR3 is TGTGCCACCAGCAACGGGACTAGGGAGACCCAGTACTTC.

This clonotype has a count of ten or more. The rearrangement links TRBV29-1 to TRBJ1-2; tentatively, D is TRBD1 (5 bases). Trimming cost V 1 base and J 0 bases, with 12 bases left between them. The CDR3 extends over 15 amino acids. CDR1 is SQVTM and CDR2 is ANQGSEA in the germline V gene. CDR3 sequence: CSVEGADTANYGYTF. The CDR3 DNA sequence: TGCAGCGTTGAAGGGGCGGACACAGCTAACTATGGCTACACCTTC.

The chain has TRBV7-9 and TRBJ2-3, with D tentatively TRBD2 (6 bases). CDR1 is SEHNR, CDR2 FQNEAQ, per germline (reference sequence). CDR3 length: 15 residues. V was trimmed by 8 bases and J by 2 bases, leaving 17 bases between them. The CDR3 DNA is TGTGCCAGCTATCGGGACTGGCGGATCACAGATACGCAGTATTTT. Its protein is CASYRDWRITDTQYF.